The 24 T cell receptor beta chains below come from one sample, sequenced in a study of cytomegalovirus exposure and HLA in healthy donors. In the PCR, 60 Vbeta and 13 Jbeta primers were used. TCRdb keeps only in-frame clones here, not all; method: immunoSEQ multiplex PCR. This table holds approximately 100,000 clones, 70% to 80% found once. Sequenced material: PBMCs. The source of these receptors is a man aged 50 or older in good health and CMV-seropositive.

In the case of this clone: Without the conserved terminal phenylalanine or tryptophan, this CDR3 likely stems from a read error. This sequence joins TRBV11-2 and TRBJ1-6; maybe TRBD1 (5 bases). The CDR3 spans 15 residues. Germline CDR1 SGHAT, CDR2 FQNNGV. V was trimmed by 3 bases and J by 1 base, leaving 7 bases between them. This CDR3 is CASSFRGSYNSPLHL. DNA for the CDR3: TGTGCCAGCAGCTTCCGGGGGTCCTATAATTCACCCCTCCACCTT.

This chain joins TRBV28 and TRBJ2-3; 13 bases align to TRBD2. The V and J ends lost 6 bases and 1 base, in that order; junction bases with no gene match: 7. This CDR3 is built from 17 residues. Looked up from germline, CDR1 is MDHEN and CDR2 is SYDVKM. CDR3: CASRRLAGGRGTDTQYF. CDR3 in DNA: TGTGCCAGCAGGCGACTAGCGGGGGGCCGAGGCACAGATACGCAGTATTTT.

This clone came up a few times. V and J are TRBV2 and TRBJ2-2, with D maybe TRBD1 (6 bases). The CDR3 length is 19 residues. Germline-derived CDR1 and CDR2 are SNHLY and FYNNEI. The V and J ends lost 4 bases and 2 bases respectively, with 23 bases between them. The CDR3 coding sequence is TGTGCCAGCAGTGGGTCAGCCAGGGGCGGAACGTTCAACACCGGGGAGCTGTTTTTT. This gives the protein CASSGSARGGTFNTGELFF.

The chain has TRBV7-6 and TRBJ2-5, with D tentatively TRBD1 (5 bases). The CDR3 covers 15 residues. With 0 bases removed from V and 1 base from J, the gap between germline ends came to 9 bases. CDR1 and CDR2 (germline): SGHVS, FNYEAQ. CDR3 protein: CASSLAVRAQETQYF. CDR3 DNA sequence: TGTGCCAGCAGCTTAGCGGTCAGGGCCCAAGAGACCCAGTACTTC.

This rearrangement joins TRBV11-3 to TRBJ2-3; 7 bases align to TRBD2. CDR3 length: 17 amino acids. The germline V gene has CDR1 SGHNT and CDR2 YENEEA. After removal of 4 bases from V and 1 base from J, the junction contained 11 bases not matched to a gene. The CDR3 bases are TGTGCCAGCAGCTCACCATGGGTGGGGGGGGGCACAGATACGCAGTATTTT. This codes for CASSSPWVGGGTDTQYF. Full variable domain (remainder filled in from reference TRBV11-3 and TRBJ2-3): EAGVVQSPRYKIIEKKQPVAFWCNPISGHNTLYWYLQNLGQGPELLIRYENEEAVDDSQLPKDRFSAERLKGVDSTLKIQPAELGDSAVYLCASSSPWVGGGTDTQYFGPGTRLTVL.

The chain joins TRBV6-4 to TRBJ1-1; D is undetermined. CDR3 length equals 12 residues. Germline-derived CDR1 and CDR2 are MRHNA and SNTAGT. The V end was cut by 2 bases, the J end by 6 bases, with 7 bases between. CDR3 residues: CASSDGQAEAFF. CDR3 DNA: TGTGCCAGCAGTGACGGGCAGGCTGAAGCTTTCTTT.

This rearrangement joins TRBV4-1 to TRBJ2-7; tentatively, D is TRBD1 (5 bases). With 1 base removed from V and 3 bases from J, the gap between germline ends came to 13 bases. Germline-derived CDR1 and CDR2 are MGHRA and YSYEKL. This CDR3 is 15 amino acids long. DNA of the CDR3: TGCGCCAGCAGCCAAGTTGGCCAGGGCAACTACGAGCAGTACTTC. Encoded protein: CASSQVGQGNYEQYF.

This clone has just a few counts. Germline and junction disagree at one end, which may indicate a read error. This chain links TRBV2 with TRBJ2-5; 14 positions agree with TRBD2. This CDR3 contains 16 residues. The V gene's germline CDR1 is SNHLY and CDR2 FYNNEI. The CDR3 coding sequence is TGTGCCAGCAGAGAAGGGACTAGCGGGAGATCAGAGACCCAGTACTTC. Translation gives CASREGTSGRSETQYF.

This clone appeared a few times. The chain employs TRBV4-2 and TRBJ2-7; tentative D call: TRBD1 (5 bases). The V end was cut by 3 bases, the J end by 6 bases, with 18 bases between. Looked up from germline, CDR1 is LGHNA and CDR2 is YNFKEQ. The CDR3 has 15 amino acids. CDR3: CASSHLTREPGEQYF. CDR3 nucleotide sequence: TGTGCCAGCAGCCACCTAACCAGGGAACCGGGCGAGCAGTACTTC.

The J gene is TRBJ1-2, the V gene TRBV5-4, with 7 positions matching TRBD1. Germline-derived CDR1 and CDR2 are SGHNT and YYREEE (reference sequence). Losses at the gene ends were 4 bases for V and 8 bases for J; bases not matched to a gene: 11. CDR3 length equals 14 residues. CDR3: CASSLYEGARGYTF. The DNA of the CDR3 is TGTGCCAGCAGCCTATACGAGGGGGCACGGGGCTACACCTTC.

The genes are TRBV5-4 and TRBJ2-5, with D tentatively TRBD2 (6 bases). Germline CDR1 is SGHNT and CDR2 is YYREEE (reference sequence). The CDR3 length is 14 residues. Trimming shortened V by 5 bases and J by 2 bases, and 13 bases separated the two germline ends. The CDR3 DNA reads as TGTGCCAGCAGGTTACCGGGACTTCAAGAGACCCAGTACTTC. Amino acids: CASRLPGLQETQYF.

A few counts support this clone. For the CDR3, the DNA is TGTGCCAGCAGCTTAGGTTCAGGGTTGGGCTATGGCTACACCTTC. Residues: CASSLGSGLGYGYTF. The J gene is TRBJ1-2, the V gene TRBV7-8, with D tentatively TRBD1 (5 bases). CDR3 length equals 15 residues. Trimming removed 1 base at V and 4 bases at J, with 13 bases between. Germline-derived CDR1 and CDR2 are SGHVS and FQNEAQ.

The chain combines TRBV10-3 with TRBJ2-5; a weak D match, TRBD2 (7 bases). The CDR3 runs to 14 residues. Germline V gene sequence: CDR1 ENHRY, CDR2 SYGVKD. V lost 2 bases and J lost 11, with 18 bases in between. The CDR3 sequence is CAISEGGLAGEQYF. Here the CDR3 DNA reads TGTGCCATCAGTGAGGGGGGCTTAGCGGGTGAGCAGTACTTC.

The chain joins TRBV10-3 to TRBJ2-4, with 14 positions matching TRBD2. V was pared by 0 bases and J by 8 bases, with 9 bases of the junction left unmatched. Germline V gives CDR1 ENHRY, CDR2 SYGVKD. The CDR3 is 18 amino acids. The CDR3 loop reads CAISESATSGGAVYIQYF. The DNA of the CDR3 is TGTGCCATCAGTGAGTCGGCGACTAGCGGGGGGGCCGTGTACATTCAGTACTTC.

This clone came up a few times. The rearrangement joins TRBV19 to TRBJ2-5; D remains unclear. The V end lost 5 bases, the J end lost 0 bases, and 7 bases lay between the germline ends. Looked up from germline, CDR1 is LNHDA and CDR2 is SQIVND (reference sequence). The CDR3 has 13 amino acids. This chain's CDR3 is CASSAVHQETQYF. CDR3 DNA sequence: TGTGCCAGTAGTGCAGTGCACCAAGAGACCCAGTACTTC.

This clone was found once. The chain links TRBV4-1 to TRBJ2-1; 9 bases map to TRBD2. Per the germline V gene, CDR1 is MGHRA and CDR2 is YSYEKL. With 4 bases clipped from V and 15 bases from J, the junction kept 13 bases outside the gene matches. CDR3 size: 14 residues. The CDR3 bases are TGCGCCAGCAGCCCCGGGACTAGCTTTTTGGGGGTGTTCTTC. Translated: CASSPGTSFLGVFF.

J is TRBJ2-2 and V is TRBV2; tentative D call: TRBD2 (5 bases). The CDR3 has 13 amino acids. Deletions cut 5 bases from V and 7 bases from J, with 11 bases between. The germline CDR1 and CDR2 sequences are SNHLY and FYNNEI. CDR3 amino acids: CASSYKRDGELFF. CDR3 DNA: TGTGCCAGCAGTTACAAGAGGGACGGGGAGCTGTTTTTT.

The rearrangement uses TRBV18 and TRBJ1-1, with 7 bases identical to TRBD1. V was clipped by 6 bases and J by 3 bases; unmatched bases: 7. Germline V lookup: CDR1 KGHSH, CDR2 LQKENI. The CDR3 is 14 amino acids. The DNA of the CDR3 is TGTGCCAGCTCTTACGCGACAGGGTACACTGAAGCTTTCTTT. Translation: CASSYATGYTEAFF.

The V and J genes are TRBV6-1 and TRBJ1-6; D not certain. V gave up 2 bases and J gave up 6 bases, with 23 bases separating them. In germline, CDR1 is MNHNS, CDR2 SASEGT. The CDR3 runs 19 residues. The CDR3 DNA is TGTGCCAGCAGTGAATCCAGCGGTAGTGGGTCATCTTCTAATTCACCCCTCCACTTT. Translated, it gives CASSESSGSGSSSNSPLHF.

The chain has TRBV5-1 and TRBJ2-5; TRBD1 matches at 10 bases. The ends lost 2 bases at V and 5 bases at J; junction bases unmatched: 6. The CDR3 length is 15 residues. Germline V lookup: CDR1 SGHRS, CDR2 YFSETQ. DNA of the CDR3: TGCGCCAGCAGCTTCGCCGGGACAGGGGCCGAGACCCAGTACTTC. Translation gives CASSFAGTGAETQYF. The entire variable domain, with the rest obtained from reference TRBV5-1 and TRBJ2-5, is as follows: KAGVTQTPRYLIKTRGQQVTLSCSPISGHRSVSWYQQTPGQGLQFLFEYFSETQRNKGNFPGRFSGRQFSNSRSEMNVSTLELGDSALYLCASSFAGTGAETQYFGPGTRLLVL.

The rearrangement joins TRBV5-1 to TRBJ2-5; D unresolved. The V gene lost 7 bases and the J gene lost 5 bases, with 21 bases spanning the gap. The CDR3 has 15 residues. Looked up from germline, CDR1 is SGHRS and CDR2 is YFSETQ. CDR3 bases: TGCGCCAGCTTTCCCGCGCCCTCCCAAACGGAGACCCAGTACTTC. Amino acid sequence: CASFPAPSQTETQYF.

This clone was recorded only once. This chain uses TRBV27 with TRBJ2-3; D not resolved. The germline V and J ends were trimmed by 7 bases and 1 base, with 9 bases remaining between them. Germline CDR1 and CDR2: MNHEY and SMNVEV (reference sequence). The CDR3 has 13 residues. CDR3 coding DNA: TGTGCCAGCATCAAACGGGGCACAGATACGCAGTATTTT. Protein: CASIKRGTDTQYF.

The chain employs TRBV5-1 and TRBJ1-4, with 10 bases matching TRBD1. This CDR3 has 16 amino acids. Germline V lookup: CDR1 SGHRS, CDR2 YFSETQ. V shed 4 bases, J shed 2 bases, and the junction held 5 bases outside the gene matches. The CDR3, as DNA: TGCGCCAGCAGCCTGGGACAGGGGACTACTAATGAAAAACTGTTTTTT. Translation gives CASSLGQGTTNEKLFF.

The gene calls are TRBV27 and TRBJ1-1; D unresolved. This CDR3 is 15 amino acids long. Germline V lookup: CDR1 MNHEY, CDR2 SMNVEV (reference sequence). The ends were cut back, 5 bases at V and 5 bases at J, with 18 bases in the middle. The chain's CDR3 is CASSNLDWERTEAFF. Written as DNA, the CDR3 is TGTGCCAGCAGTAATTTGGACTGGGAGAGAACTGAAGCTTTCTTT.